One sample yielded the 18 T cell receptor beta chains listed below, sequenced in a study of T cell responses to AZD1222 COVID-19 vaccine. Repertoires were generated with immunoSEQ multiplex PCR, while TCRdb's copy carries only in-frame clones and drops some. This table has 95,000 to 120,000 clones, 88% appearing once. The sample in question was peripheral blood, obtained 28 days after the second AZD1222 dose. The receptors were gathered from an adult who received the AZD1222 COVID-19 vaccine.

The gene calls are TRBV7-3 and TRBJ1-1; TRBD1 is a possible D gene (6 bases). In germline, CDR1 is SGHTA, CDR2 FQGTGA. Deletions cut 2 bases from V and 4 bases from J, with 11 bases between. CDR3 size: 14 residues. The DNA for the CDR3 is TGTGCCAGCAGCTTAGGGGGAGGGGGCACTGAAGCTTTCTTT. It is translated as CASSLGGGGTEAFF.

The chain joins TRBV18 to TRBJ2-5; D ambiguous. The CDR3 consists of 13 residues. The germline gives CDR1 KGHSH, CDR2 LQKENI. The V and J ends lost 0 bases and 4 bases respectively, with 6 bases between them. This CDR3 is CASSPPVIETQYF. DNA for the CDR3: TGTGCCAGCTCACCACCGGTGATAGAGACCCAGTACTTC.

The rearrangement uses TRBV4-3 and TRBJ1-6; tentatively, D is TRBD1 (6 bases). Germline CDR1 LGHNA, CDR2 YSLEER. Trimming left V 1 base short and J 10 bases short, with 11 bases between. The CDR3 spans 14 residues. CDR3 bases: TGCGCCAGCAGCCAAGCTCAGGGGCGGTCACCCCTCCACTTT. Its protein product is CASSQAQGRSPLHF.

This chain connects TRBV11-2 to TRBJ2-2; the D is unclear. The CDR3 runs to 15 residues. Trimming took off 5 bases at V and 1 base at J, with 11 bases between the two ends. Germline-derived CDR1 and CDR2 are SGHAT and FQNNGV. CDR3 nucleotide sequence: TGTGCCAGCAGCGGTTTGGGTCAGAACACCGGGGAGCTGTTTTTT. It translates to CASSGLGQNTGELFF. The whole variable domain, remainder taken from reference TRBV11-2 and TRBJ2-2, is EAGVAQSPRYKIIEKRQSVAFWCNPISGHATLYWYQQILGQGPKLLIQFQNNGVVDDSQLPKDRFSAERLKGVDSTLKIQPAKLEDSAVYLCASSGLGQNTGELFFGEGSRLTVL.

This clone was seen a handful of times. The chain has TRBV3-1 (or the pseudogene TRBV3-2) and TRBJ1-2, with D hard to call. The CDR3 is made up of 13 amino acids. Trimming took off 0 bases at V and 2 bases at J, with 4 bases between the two ends. CDR1 LGHDT and CDR2 YNNKEL come from the germline V gene (reference sequence). The CDR3 coding sequence is TGTGCCAGCAGCCAAGACCAAAACTATGGCTACACCTTC. Its translation is CASSQDQNYGYTF.

The chain is built from TRBV28 and TRBJ1-6; 7 positions match TRBD1. The CDR3 is made up of 14 amino acids. Germline CDR1 and CDR2: MDHEN and SYDVKM. The trim removed 6 bases at V and 14 bases at J, leaving 13 bases unmatched. CDR3 DNA sequence: TGTGCCAGCAGACGACAGGGCCCAGCTTCGGCCCTCCACTTT. It encodes CASRRQGPASALHF.

The chain has TRBV28 and TRBJ2-2; D is undetermined. V lost 6 bases and J lost 7, with 15 bases in between. The CDR3 is 14 amino acids. Per the germline V gene, CDR1 is MDHEN and CDR2 is SYDVKM. The CDR3 DNA reads as TGTGCCAGCAGGACCAGTATCCGGGTCGGGGAGCTGTTTTTT. Protein product: CASRTSIRVGELFF.

This rearrangement joins TRBV10-2 to TRBJ1-1, with D maybe TRBD1 (5 bases). V was trimmed by 5 bases and J by 6 bases, leaving 13 bases between them. Germline-derived CDR1 and CDR2 are WSHSY and SAAADI. This CDR3 is built from 13 residues. The CDR3 protein is CASSWDTTAEAFF. The CDR3 nucleotides are TGCGCCAGCAGTTGGGATACGACAGCTGAAGCTTTCTTT.

This chain joins TRBV6-5 and TRBJ1-6; 7 bases fit TRBD1. V trimming: 6 bases; J trimming: 0 bases; junction bases outside the gene matches: 2. The length of the CDR3 is 15 residues. Germline loops: CDR1 MNHEY, CDR2 SVGAGI. The CDR3 reads CASRDRSSYNSPLHF. The CDR3, as DNA: TGTGCCAGCAGGGACAGGAGCTCCTATAATTCACCCCTCCACTTT.

In this sample, this clone turned up once. V and J are TRBV5-4 and TRBJ2-3, with 7 bases matching TRBD2. Trimming took 0 bases from V and 4 from J; bases not matched to a gene: 8. Germline loops: CDR1 SGHNT, CDR2 YYREEE (reference sequence). This CDR3 spans 16 amino acids. DNA of the CDR3: TGTGCCAGCAGCTTGGAGCGGACTAGAGGGGCAGATACGCAGTATTTT. Its protein product is CASSLERTRGADTQYF.

About this clone itself: The sample has other DNA sequences that encode this CDR3 too. This chain connects TRBV4-2 to TRBJ2-1; D perhaps matches TRBD1 (5 bases). The germline CDR1 and CDR2 sequences are LGHNA and YNFKEQ. The CDR3 spans 14 residues. Trimming pared 2 bases from V and 6 bases from J, leaving 11 bases between. Here the CDR3 reads CASSQPQGLNEQFF. CDR3 bases: TGTGCCAGCAGCCAACCGCAGGGTCTCAATGAGCAGTTCTTC.

This clone was counted a single time. V is TRBV6-5 and J is TRBJ1-5; D not resolved. The V gene lost 2 bases and the J gene lost 4 bases, with 6 bases spanning the gap. Per germline, CDR1 MNHEY and CDR2 SVGAGI. This CDR3 has 13 amino acids. The CDR3 DNA follows: TGTGCCAGCAGTTACGATCAGAATCAGCCCCAGCATTTT. Translating gives CASSYDQNQPQHF.

The chain links TRBV7-2 to TRBJ2-1; unclear D gene. The V end lost 5 bases, the J end lost 10 bases, and 15 bases lay between the germline ends. The germline V gene has CDR1 SGHTA and CDR2 FQGNSA. The CDR3 is 13 residues long. The CDR3, as DNA: TGTGCCAGCAGCCCCGGTGTTCGGCACGAGCAGTTCTTC. This encodes CASSPGVRHEQFF.

V usage is TRBV27 and J usage is TRBJ2-7; 9 bases agree with TRBD1. The CDR3 runs 15 residues. Germline CDR1 reads MNHEY; CDR2 reads SMNVEV (reference sequence). V gave up 4 bases and J gave up 5 bases; unmatched junction bases: 9. This chain's CDR3 is CASSSGTGYMNEQYF. In nucleotides, the CDR3 is TGTGCCAGCAGTTCAGGGACAGGGTATATGAACGAGCAGTACTTC.

The chain is built from TRBV2 and TRBJ1-1; 7 nucleotides match TRBD1. The trim removed 7 bases at V and 4 bases at J, leaving 12 bases unmatched. Germline-derived CDR1 and CDR2 are SNHLY and FYNNEI. This CDR3 has 15 amino acids. CDR3 in DNA: TGTGCCAGCAATTTACAGGGGCGGACGGCCACTGAAGCTTTCTTT. This sequence encodes CASNLQGRTATEAFF. Full variable domain (outside the CDR3, taken from reference TRBV2 and TRBJ1-1): EPEVTQTPSHQVTQMGQEVILRCVPISNHLYFYWYRQILGQKVEFLVSFYNNEISEKSEIFDDQFSVERPDGSNFTLKIRSTKLEDSAMYFCASNLQGRTATEAFFGQGTRLTVV.

The chain recombines TRBV10-3 with TRBJ1-5; TRBD1 matches 7 bases. CDR3 size: 15 residues. Trimming at V came to 3 bases and at J to 2 bases, leaving 4 bases not matched to a gene. Germline CDR1 is ENHRY and CDR2 is SYGVKD. CDR3 nucleotide sequence: TGTGCCATCAGTGATACCGGGACAGGCAATCAGCCCCAGCATTTT. Protein sequence: CAISDTGTGNQPQHF.

The V call is TRBV10-3, the J call TRBJ1-1; D remains unclear. The CDR3 has 13 residues. Germline loops: CDR1 ENHRY, CDR2 SYGVKD. V lost 6 bases and J lost 1, with 9 bases in between. CDR3 sequence (DNA): TGTGCCATCAGAGAAAGGGAGAACACTGAAGCTTTCTTT. Its translation is CAIRERENTEAFF.

This rearrangement joins TRBV29-1 to TRBJ2-2; the match to TRBD2 covers 9 bases. CDR3 length equals 15 residues. CDR1 is SQVTM, CDR2 ANQGSEA, per germline. J lost 1 base, V lost 4 bases, and 4 bases had no gene match. In nucleotides, the CDR3 is TGCAGCGTTGGCGGGGGGGCCGAGAACACCGGGGAGCTGTTTTTT. It specifies CSVGGGAENTGELFF.